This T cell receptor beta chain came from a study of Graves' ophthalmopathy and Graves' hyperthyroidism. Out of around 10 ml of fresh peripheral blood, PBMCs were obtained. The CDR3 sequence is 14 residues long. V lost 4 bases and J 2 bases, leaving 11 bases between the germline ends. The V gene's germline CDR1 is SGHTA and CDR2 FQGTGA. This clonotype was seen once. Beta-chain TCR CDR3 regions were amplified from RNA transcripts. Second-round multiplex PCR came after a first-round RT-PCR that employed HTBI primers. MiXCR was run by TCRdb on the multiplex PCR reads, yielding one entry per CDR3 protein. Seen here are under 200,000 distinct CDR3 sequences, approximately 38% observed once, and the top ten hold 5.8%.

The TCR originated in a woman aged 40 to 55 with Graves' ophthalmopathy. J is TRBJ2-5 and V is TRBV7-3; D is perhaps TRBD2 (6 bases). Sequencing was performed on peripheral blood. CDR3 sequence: CASSSAGGQETQYF. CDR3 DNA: TGTGCCAGCAGCTCCGCCGGGGGTCAAGAGACCCAGTACTTC.